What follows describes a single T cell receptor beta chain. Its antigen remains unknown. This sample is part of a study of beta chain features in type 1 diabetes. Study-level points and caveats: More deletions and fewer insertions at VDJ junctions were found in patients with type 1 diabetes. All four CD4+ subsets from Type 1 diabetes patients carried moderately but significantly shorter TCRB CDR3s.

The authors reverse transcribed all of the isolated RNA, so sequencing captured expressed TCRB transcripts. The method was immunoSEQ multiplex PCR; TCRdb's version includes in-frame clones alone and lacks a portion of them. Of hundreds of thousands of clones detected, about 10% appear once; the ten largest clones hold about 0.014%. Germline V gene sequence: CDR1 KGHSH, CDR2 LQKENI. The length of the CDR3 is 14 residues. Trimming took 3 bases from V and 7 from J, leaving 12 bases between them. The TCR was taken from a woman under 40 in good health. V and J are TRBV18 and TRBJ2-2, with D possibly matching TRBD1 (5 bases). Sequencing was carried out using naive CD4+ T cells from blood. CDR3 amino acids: CASSPQGGSGELFF. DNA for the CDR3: TGTGCCAGCTCACCTCAGGGTGGAAGCGGGGAGCTGTTTTTT.